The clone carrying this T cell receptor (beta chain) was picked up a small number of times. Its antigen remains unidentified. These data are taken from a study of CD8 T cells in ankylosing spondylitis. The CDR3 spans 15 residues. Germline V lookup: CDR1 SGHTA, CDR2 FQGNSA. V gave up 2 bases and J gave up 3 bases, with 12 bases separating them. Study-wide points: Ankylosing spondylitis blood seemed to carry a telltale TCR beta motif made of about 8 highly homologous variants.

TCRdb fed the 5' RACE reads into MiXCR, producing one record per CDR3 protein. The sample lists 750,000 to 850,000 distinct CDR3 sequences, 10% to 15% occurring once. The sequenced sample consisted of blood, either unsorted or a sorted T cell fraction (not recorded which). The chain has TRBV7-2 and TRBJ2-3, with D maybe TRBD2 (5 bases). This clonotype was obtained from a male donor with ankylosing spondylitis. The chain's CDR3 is CASSLMEVLTDTQYF. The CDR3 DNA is TGTGCCAGCAGCTTAATGGAGGTTCTGACAGATACGCAGTATTTT.